What follows are 23 T cell receptor gamma chains derived from one specimen sequenced in a study of gamma-delta chains in newborns, infants, children. TCRdb re-called the reads using CATT. Of approximately 1,300 gamma-chain clones in the sample, about 66% were seen once. Material: blood. Receptors originate from a child who was a newborn, infant or young child, either healthy, febrile or measles-vaccinated (not recorded which).

The J gene is TRGJP, the V gene TRGV9. The J gene was not available in TCRdb and was assigned here by matching the DNA to germline segments. Per germline, CDR1 GITISATS and CDR2 ISYDGTV (reference sequence). The CDR3 totals 18 residues. V shed 3 bases and J 4 bases; nucleotides not matched to a gene: 9. The CDR3 bases are TGTGCCTTGTGGGAGCCACCAGCTCAAGAGTTGGGCAAAAAAATCAAGGTATTT. Amino acid sequence: CALWEPPAQELGKKIKVF.

This clone was observed a handful of times. Possible read error: a much larger clone is one base away. This sample includes further DNA sequences coding for the same CDR3. This sequence joins TRGV9 and TRGJP. Here the J gene came from matching the DNA to germline, since TCRdb omits it. The CDR3 is 16 amino acids. Germline CDR1 GITISATS, CDR2 ISYDGTV (reference sequence). The J segment lost 7 bases and the V segment lost 0 bases, leaving 3 bases of the junction unmatched. CDR3 coding DNA: TGTGCCTTGTGGGAGGTGAGGGAGTTGGGCAAAAAAATCAAGGTATTT. This gives the protein CALWEVRELGKKIKVF.

The chain links TRGV2 to TRGJ1 or TRGJ2. The J gene, left out of TCRdb, was set here by checking the DNA against germline. CDR1 EGSNGY and CDR2 YDSYNSKV come from the germline V gene. The CDR3 length is 12 residues. Trimming took 5 bases from V and 2 from J; bases not matched to a gene: 3. The CDR3 DNA reads TGTGCCACCTGGGCTGATTATTATAAGAAACTCTTT. Translating it yields CATWADYYKKLF.

This chain connects TRGV9 to TRGJ1 or TRGJ2. TCRdb is silent on the J gene; assignment here came from matching the DNA to germline. J lost 2 bases, V lost 3 bases, and 10 bases had no gene match. The CDR3 sequence is 15 residues long. Germline V CDR1 and CDR2: GITISATS, ISYDGTV (reference sequence). The CDR3 DNA sequence: TGTGCCTTGTGGGAGTCCGCGAGTTATTATTATAAGAAACTCTTT. Translating it yields CALWESASYYYKKLF.

A word on this clone: The DNA is left out, because the CDR3 cannot be placed on it with certainty; the CDR3 is given as TCRdb lists it. The J gene is uncalled and the V gene is TRGV8. The CDR3 totals 29 residues, both ends included. The V gene's germline CDR1 is VENAVY and CDR2 YDSYNSRV. CDR3 amino acids: CATWDIIRNSLAVEQHLLSQVSIGRIQHF.

Concerning this clone itself: Other DNA variants within this sample encode the same CDR3. This CDR3 reads CALWDRELGKKIKVF. The DNA of the CDR3 is TGTGCCTTGTGGGATCGTGAGTTGGGCAAAAAAATCAAGGTATTT. The chain carries TRGV9 and TRGJP. Here the J gene came from matching the DNA to germline, since TCRdb omits it. CDR3 length: 15 amino acids. The V and J ends lost 4 bases and 7 bases, in that order; junction bases with no gene match: 4. Germline CDR1 GITISATS, CDR2 ISYDGTV (reference sequence).

This clone was seen only once. The CDR3 coding sequence is TGTGCCTTGTGGGACTATTATAAGAAACTCTTT. Its translation: CALWDYYKKLF. V is TRGV9 and J is TRGJ1 or TRGJ2. TCRdb is silent on the J gene; assignment here came from matching the DNA to germline. From germline, CDR1 is GITISATS and CDR2 ISYDGTV (reference sequence). The junction had 1 base not matched to a gene; V was cut back by 4 bases and J by 4 bases. The CDR3 runs 11 residues.

The J gene is TRGJP2, the V gene TRGV8. TCRdb does not report a J gene; here it was assigned by matching the DNA to germline references. V lost 0 bases to trimming and J lost 0 bases; unmatched junction nucleotides: 4. The CDR3 spans 16 residues. Germline loops: CDR1 VENAVY, CDR2 YDSYNSRV. CDR3 DNA sequence: TGTGCCACCTGGGATAGGAAAAATAGTAGTGATTGGATCAAGACGTTT. It is translated as CATWDRKNSSDWIKTF.

This clone was counted between two and nine times. Other DNA variants within this sample encode the same CDR3. V usage is TRGV9 and J usage is TRGJP. Since TCRdb gives no J gene, matching the DNA to germline was used here to assign it. The V segment lost 3 bases and the J segment 9 bases; nucleotides outside the gene matches: 8. Germline-derived CDR1 and CDR2 are GITISATS and ISYDGTV (reference sequence). This CDR3 spans 16 amino acids. The CDR3 sequence: CALWEPRGLGKKIKVF. In nucleotides, the CDR3 is TGTGCCTTGTGGGAGCCTCGAGGGTTGGGCAAAAAAATCAAGGTATTT.

The rearrangement uses TRGV9 and TRGJP. No J gene was available from TCRdb, and it was assigned here by a germline match of the DNA. The CDR3 has 18 amino acids. Germline lookup yields CDR1 GITISATS and CDR2 ISYDGTV (reference sequence). V dropped 0 bases and J dropped 6; count of bases not matched to a gene: 8. The CDR3: CALWEVHIPELGKKIKVF. In nucleotides, the CDR3 is TGTGCCTTGTGGGAGGTGCACATCCCAGAGTTGGGCAAAAAAATCAAGGTATTT.

This sequence joins TRGV3 and TRGJ1 or TRGJ2. No J gene is reported in TCRdb; it was inferred here by comparing the DNA with germline. Germline trimming cut 0 bases from V and 3 bases from J; bases unmatched to any gene: 11. The CDR3 is made up of 16 amino acids. Germline-derived CDR1 and CDR2 are VTNTFY and YDVSTARD (reference sequence). CDR3 bases: TGTGCCACCTGGGACAGGCGTAGGGGTGGTTATTATAAGAAACTCTTT. It is translated as CATWDRRRGGYYKKLF.

This clone was detected a few times. The rearrangement joins TRGV9 to TRGJ1 or TRGJ2. Germline V gives CDR1 GITISATS, CDR2 ISYDGTV (reference sequence). After removal of 1 base from V and 5 bases from J, the junction contained 2 bases not matched to a gene. The CDR3 extends over 12 amino acids. The CDR3 DNA reads as TGTGCCTTGTGGGAGGTAAATTATAAGAAACTCTTT. It yields the protein CALWEVNYKKLF.

This clone was counted between two and nine times. The chain joins TRGV9 to TRGJP. Germline matching of the DNA provided the J gene here, since TCRdb leaves it blank. J lost 7 bases, V lost 5 bases, and 5 bases had no gene match. CDR1 and CDR2 from the germline V gene are GITISATS and ISYDGTV (reference sequence). This CDR3 comprises 15 residues. The CDR3, as DNA: TGTGCCTTGTGGGTCACTGAGTTGGGCAAAAAAATCAAGGTATTT. It codes for CALWVTELGKKIKVF.

The chain is built from TRGV8 and TRGJP1. No J segment appears in TCRdb, so it was assigned here by matching the sequence to germline. Trimming cost V 1 base and J 8 bases; bases outside gene matches: 4. CDR1 is VENAVY, CDR2 YDSYNSRV, per germline. This CDR3 spans 13 amino acids. CDR3 protein: CATWDSWGWFKIF. The CDR3 nucleotides are TGTGCCACCTGGGATAGTTGGGGTTGGTTCAAGATATTT.

To note about this clone: The sample holds other DNA sequences that translate to the same CDR3. The CDR3 DNA is TGTGCCTTGTGGGAGGTGCAGGGAGAGTTGGGCAAAAAAATCAAGGTATTT. This translates into CALWEVQGELGKKIKVF. The J gene is TRGJP, the V gene TRGV9. In the absence of a J gene in TCRdb, the DNA was matched to germline to assign it here. Germline V CDR1 and CDR2: GITISATS, ISYDGTV (reference sequence). Unmatched junction bases numbered 5, after V lost 0 bases and J lost 6 bases. CDR3 length: 17 amino acids.

Within the sample, this clone is hyperexpanded. Within the sample, other DNA sequences also encode this same CDR3. The CDR3 region is CALWEVRELGKKIKVF. Here the CDR3 DNA reads TGTGCCTTGTGGGAGGTGCGGGAGTTGGGCAAAAAAATCAAGGTATTT. V usage is TRGV9 and J usage is TRGJP. Germline CDR1 reads GITISATS; CDR2 reads ISYDGTV (reference sequence). The ends lost 0 bases at V and 7 bases at J; junction bases unmatched: 3. The CDR3 has 16 amino acids.

Comments on this clone: The same CDR3 arises from other DNA sequences in this sample as well. The CDR3 bases are TGTGCCTTGTGGGAGGTGCCCACTCAAGAGTTGGGCAAAAAAATCAAGGTATTT. It translates to CALWEVPTQELGKKIKVF. The J gene is TRGJP, the V gene TRGV9. The J gene, missing from TCRdb, was assigned here through DNA to germline matching. V shed 0 bases, J shed 4 bases, and the junction held 6 bases outside the gene matches. The CDR3 covers 18 residues. Germline CDR1 GITISATS, CDR2 ISYDGTV (reference sequence).

This clone showed up just a few times. An end of the junction differs from the germline gene, which may be a read error. The chain has TRGV3 and TRGJ1 or TRGJ2. Per germline, CDR1 VTNTFY and CDR2 YDVSTARD (reference sequence). The CDR3 covers 15 residues. Here the CDR3 reads CATCDMPTWGYKKLF. CDR3 sequence (DNA): TGTGCCACCTGTGACATGCCGACTTGGGGTTATAAGAAACTCTTT.

This clone occurred a few times. The chain has TRGV9 and TRGJP. The J gene is not listed in TCRdb, so it was assigned here from a DNA match to germline. The length of the CDR3 is 17 residues. The V gene end was trimmed by 0 bases and the J gene end by 7 bases; junction bases not matched to a gene: 6. From germline, CDR1 is GITISATS and CDR2 ISYDGTV (reference sequence). For the CDR3, the DNA is TGTGCCTTGTGGGAGGTGCTGATGGAGTTGGGCAAAAAAATCAAGGTATTT. Protein sequence: CALWEVLMELGKKIKVF.

With respect to this clone: Just one base apart from a much larger clone, this may be a read error. The chain has TRGV9 and TRGJP. TCRdb supplies no J gene; here it was assigned by aligning the nucleotide sequence to germline. J gave up 6 bases and V 0 bases, and 2 bases lay outside the gene matches. This CDR3 is 16 amino acids long. Germline CDR1 is GITISATS and CDR2 is ISYDGTV (reference sequence). In nucleotides, the CDR3 is TGTGCCTTGTGGGAGGTGATAGAGTTGGGCAAAAAAATCAAGGTATTT. This encodes CALWEVIELGKKIKVF.

The V and J genes are TRGV3 and TRGJ1 or TRGJ2. TCRdb is silent on the J gene; assignment here came from matching the DNA to germline. This CDR3 has 13 amino acids. Germline loops: CDR1 VTNTFY, CDR2 YDVSTARD (reference sequence). J lost 5 bases, V lost 0 bases, and 4 bases had no gene match. The CDR3 DNA follows: TGTGCCACCTGGGACAGGCAGAATTATAAGAAACTCTTT. Translation: CATWDRQNYKKLF.

Concerning this clone: A single base separates this from a much larger clone, so it may be a read error. The V gene is TRGV9, the J gene TRGJP. TCRdb leaves out the J gene; it was filled in here by matching the DNA to germline. V lost 6 bases to trimming and J lost 8 bases; unmatched junction nucleotides: 1. The CDR3 contains 13 residues. The germline gives CDR1 GITISATS, CDR2 ISYDGTV (reference sequence). The CDR3, as DNA: TGTGCCTTGTGGAAGTTGGGCAAAAAAATCAAGGTATTT. Protein sequence: CALWKLGKKIKVF.

For the CDR3, the DNA is TGTGCCTTGTGGGAGGCCCAGCAAGAGTTGGGCAAAAAAATCAAGGTATTT. Amino acid sequence: CALWEAQQELGKKIKVF. The chain carries TRGV9 and TRGJP. The J gene was not available in TCRdb and was assigned here by matching the DNA to germline segments. The CDR3 contains 17 residues. V lost 2 bases, J lost 3 bases, and 4 bases stayed unmatched. Germline CDR1 is GITISATS and CDR2 is ISYDGTV (reference sequence).